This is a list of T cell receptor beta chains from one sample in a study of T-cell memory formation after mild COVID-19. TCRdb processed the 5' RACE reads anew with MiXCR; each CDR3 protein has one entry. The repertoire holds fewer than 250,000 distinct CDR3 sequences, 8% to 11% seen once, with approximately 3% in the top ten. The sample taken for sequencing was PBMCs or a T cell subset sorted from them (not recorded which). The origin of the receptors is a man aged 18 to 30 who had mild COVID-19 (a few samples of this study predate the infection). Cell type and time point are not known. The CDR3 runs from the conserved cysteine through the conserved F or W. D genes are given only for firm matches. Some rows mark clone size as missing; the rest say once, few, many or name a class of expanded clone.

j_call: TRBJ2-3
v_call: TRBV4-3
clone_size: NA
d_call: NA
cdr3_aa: CASSQATGTGTDTQYF
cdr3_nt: TGCGCCAGCAGCCAAGCCACAGGGACGGGCACAGATACGCAGTATTTT

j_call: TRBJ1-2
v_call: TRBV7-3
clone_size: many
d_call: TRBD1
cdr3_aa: CASSTGTGGGYTF
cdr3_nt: TGTGCCAGCAGCACCGGGACAGGGGGCGGCTACACCTTC

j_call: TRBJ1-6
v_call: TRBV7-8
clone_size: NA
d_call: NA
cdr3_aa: CASSPGDVSSVPLHF
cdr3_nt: TGTGCCAGCAGCCCCGGGGACGTCTCCTCGGTACCCCTCCACTTT

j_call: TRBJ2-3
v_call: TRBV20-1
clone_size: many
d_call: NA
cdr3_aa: CSARPPQGERGTDTQYF
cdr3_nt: TGCAGTGCTCGCCCCCCGCAGGGAGAAAGGGGCACAGATACGCAGTATTTT

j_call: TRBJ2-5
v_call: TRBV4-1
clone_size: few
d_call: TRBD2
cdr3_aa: CASSRTGTSVETQYF
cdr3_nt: TGCGCCAGCAGCCGAACCGGGACTAGCGTCGAGACCCAGTACTTC

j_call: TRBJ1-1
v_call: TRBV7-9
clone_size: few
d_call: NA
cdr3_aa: CASSKTGAATEAFF
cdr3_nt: TGTGCCAGCTCCAAGACAGGAGCGGCCACTGAAGCTTTCTTT

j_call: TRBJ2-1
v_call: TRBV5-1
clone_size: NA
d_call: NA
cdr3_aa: CASSSQAAGSYNEQFF
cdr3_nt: TGCGCCAGCAGCTCCCAGGCGGCAGGATCCTACAATGAGCAGTTCTTC

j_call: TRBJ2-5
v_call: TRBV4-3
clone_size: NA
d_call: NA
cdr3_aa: CASSQDHRRVQETQYF
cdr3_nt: TGCGCCAGCAGCCAAGATCATCGGCGGGTTCAAGAGACCCAGTACTTC

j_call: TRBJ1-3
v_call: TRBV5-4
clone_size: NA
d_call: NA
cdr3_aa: CASSLNPLGNTIYF
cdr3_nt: TGTGCCAGCAGCTTGAACCCACTTGGAAACACCATATATTTT

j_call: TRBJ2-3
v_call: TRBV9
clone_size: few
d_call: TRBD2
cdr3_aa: CASSPTAGGGTDTQYF
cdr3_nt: TGTGCCAGCAGCCCGACCGCGGGGGGGGGCACAGATACGCAGTATTTT

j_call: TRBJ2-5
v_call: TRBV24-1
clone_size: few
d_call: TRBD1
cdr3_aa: CATSDLGQAVETQYF
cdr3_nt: TGTGCCACCAGTGACCTTGGACAGGCTGTGGAGACCCAGTACTTC

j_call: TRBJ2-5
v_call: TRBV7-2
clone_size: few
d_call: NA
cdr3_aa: CASSLVGNAQETQYF
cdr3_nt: TGTGCCAGCAGCTTAGTCGGTAACGCCCAAGAGACCCAGTACTTC

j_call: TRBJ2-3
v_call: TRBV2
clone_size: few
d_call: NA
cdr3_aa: CASSETQTDTQYF
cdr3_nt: TGTGCCAGCAGCGAAACCCAGACGGATACGCAGTATTTT

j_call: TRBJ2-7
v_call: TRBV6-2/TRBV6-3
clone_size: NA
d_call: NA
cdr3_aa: CASRLTVAHEQYF
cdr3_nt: TGTGCCAGCAGGCTTACAGTGGCTCACGAGCAGTACTTC

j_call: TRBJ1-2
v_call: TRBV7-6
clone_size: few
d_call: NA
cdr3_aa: CASSLADVGYGYTF
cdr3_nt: TGTGCCAGCAGCTTAGCGGACGTCGGCTATGGCTACACCTTC

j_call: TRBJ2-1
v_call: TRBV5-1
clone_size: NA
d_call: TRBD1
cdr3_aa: CASSFYGTGDNEQFF
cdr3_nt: TGCGCCAGCAGCTTTTATGGGACAGGGGATAATGAGCAGTTCTTC

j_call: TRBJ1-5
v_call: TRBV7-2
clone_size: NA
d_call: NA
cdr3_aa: CASSLELGGNQPQHF
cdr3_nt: TGTGCCAGCAGCTTAGAGTTAGGAGGCAATCAGCCCCAGCATTTT

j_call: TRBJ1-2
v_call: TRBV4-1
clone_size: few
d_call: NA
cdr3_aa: CASSRSTSLYGYTF
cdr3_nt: TGCGCCAGCAGCCGATCAACGAGCCTCTATGGCTACACCTTC

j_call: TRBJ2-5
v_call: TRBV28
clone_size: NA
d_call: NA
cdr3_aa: CVSTFLSVETQYF
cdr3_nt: TGTGTCAGCACTTTTCTTTCGGTTGAGACCCAGTACTTC

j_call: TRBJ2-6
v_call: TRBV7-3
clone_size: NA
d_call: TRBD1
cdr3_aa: CASSLYNRGSGANVLTF
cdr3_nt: TGTGCCAGCAGCTTATACAACAGGGGCTCTGGGGCCAACGTCCTGACTTTC

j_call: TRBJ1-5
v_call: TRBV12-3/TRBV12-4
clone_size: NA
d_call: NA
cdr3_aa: CASSYGGGAQKQPQHF
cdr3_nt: TGTGCCAGCAGTTACGGGGGAGGGGCCCAAAAGCAGCCCCAGCATTTT

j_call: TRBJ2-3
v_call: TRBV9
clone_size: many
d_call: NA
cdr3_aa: CASSVVPASDTQYF
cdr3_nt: TGTGCCAGCAGCGTAGTCCCCGCTTCGGATACGCAGTATTTT

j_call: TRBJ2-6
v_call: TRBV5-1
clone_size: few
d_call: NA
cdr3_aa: CASSLGLFSGANVLTF
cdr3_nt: TGCGCCAGCAGCTTGGGTCTGTTCTCTGGGGCCAACGTCCTGACTTTC

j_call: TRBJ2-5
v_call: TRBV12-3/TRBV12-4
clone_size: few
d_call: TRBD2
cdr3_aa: CASNDQSGGVLGTQYF
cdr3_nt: TGTGCGAGCAACGATCAGAGCGGGGGGGTGCTGGGCACCCAGTACTTC

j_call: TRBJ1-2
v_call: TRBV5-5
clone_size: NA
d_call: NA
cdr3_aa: CASSHRVANYGYTF
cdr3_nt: TGTGCCAGCAGTCACAGGGTTGCCAACTATGGCTACACCTTC

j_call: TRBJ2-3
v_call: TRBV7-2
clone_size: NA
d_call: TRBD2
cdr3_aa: CASSSRLAGADTQYF
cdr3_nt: TGTGCCAGCAGTTCGAGACTAGCGGGCGCAGATACGCAGTATTTT

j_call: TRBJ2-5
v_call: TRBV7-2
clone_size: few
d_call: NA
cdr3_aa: CASSRAGLQETQYF
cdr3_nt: TGTGCCAGCAGCCGAGCTGGCTTGCAAGAGACCCAGTACTTC

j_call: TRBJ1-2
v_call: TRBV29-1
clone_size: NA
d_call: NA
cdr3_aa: CSVDRGGGYTF
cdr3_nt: TGCAGCGTTGACAGGGGTGGGGGCTACACCTTC

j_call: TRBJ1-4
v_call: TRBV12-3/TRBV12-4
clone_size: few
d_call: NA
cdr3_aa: CASSPLMLKLFF
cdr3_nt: TGTGCCAGCAGTCCTTTAATGCTGAAACTGTTTTTT

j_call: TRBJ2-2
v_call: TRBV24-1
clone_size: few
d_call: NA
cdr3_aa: CAALDTNTGELFF
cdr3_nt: TGTGCCGCACTTGATACAAACACCGGGGAGCTGTTTTTT

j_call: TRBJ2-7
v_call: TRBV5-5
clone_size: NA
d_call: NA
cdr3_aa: CASSLVSDGTGEQYF
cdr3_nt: TGTGCCAGCAGCTTGGTCTCCGACGGCACCGGAGAGCAGTACTTC

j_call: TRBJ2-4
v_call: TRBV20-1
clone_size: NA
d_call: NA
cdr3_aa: CSATALAKNIQYF
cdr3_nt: TGCAGTGCTACGGCGCTAGCCAAAAACATTCAGTACTTC

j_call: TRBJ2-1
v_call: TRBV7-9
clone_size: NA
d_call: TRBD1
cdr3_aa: CASSSSTGGNEQFF
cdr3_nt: TGTGCCAGCAGCTCCTCGACAGGGGGCAATGAGCAGTTCTTC

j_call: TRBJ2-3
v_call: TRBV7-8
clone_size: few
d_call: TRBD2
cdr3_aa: CASAWTSKWDTQYF
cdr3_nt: TGTGCCAGCGCCTGGACTAGTAAGTGGGATACGCAGTATTTT

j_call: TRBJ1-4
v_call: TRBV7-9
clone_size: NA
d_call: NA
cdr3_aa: CASSLDSVNEKLFF
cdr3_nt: TGTGCCAGCAGCTTGGACAGTGTGAATGAAAAACTGTTTTTT

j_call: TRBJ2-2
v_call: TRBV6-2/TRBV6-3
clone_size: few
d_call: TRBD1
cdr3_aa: CADRQGTRKLFF
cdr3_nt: TGTGCCGACAGACAGGGGACCCGCAAGCTGTTTTTT

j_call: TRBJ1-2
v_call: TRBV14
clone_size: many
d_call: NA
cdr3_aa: CASSRDTNYGYTF
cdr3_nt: TGTGCCAGCAGCCGGGACACTAACTATGGCTACACCTTC